The next 19 T cell receptor beta chains were all read from a single sample in a study of cytomegalovirus exposure and HLA in healthy donors. The PCR ran on 60 Vbeta and 13 Jbeta primers. Assay used: immunoSEQ multiplex PCR; TCRdb lists only in-frame clones, some missing. This table has some 110,000 clones, over 80% appearing once. The sequenced sample consisted of PBMCs. The receptors were sampled from a man aged 18 to 30 in good health and CMV-seronegative.

The chain is built from TRBV27 and TRBJ2-7; 8 bases align to TRBD1. Trimming took 6 bases from V and 4 from J; bases not matched to a gene: 8. CDR1 and CDR2 from the germline V gene are MNHEY and SMNVEV (reference sequence). The CDR3 contains 14 residues. This CDR3 reads CASSTGTGSYEQYF. CDR3 coding DNA: TGTGCCAGCAGCACCGGGACAGGTAGTTACGAGCAGTACTTC.

This clone was seen repeatedly, ten times or more. The chain employs TRBV4-3 and TRBJ2-7, with 11 bases matching TRBD1. This CDR3 comprises 16 residues. Germline CDR1 LGHNA, CDR2 YSLEER. Trimming cost V 4 bases and J 2 bases; bases outside gene matches: 7. Here the CDR3 reads CASSLSGTGGPYEQYF. DNA for the CDR3: TGCGCCAGCAGCCTTAGCGGGACAGGGGGACCCTACGAGCAGTACTTC.

V is TRBV5-4 and J is TRBJ2-6; perhaps TRBD1 as D (5 bases). Germline-derived CDR1 and CDR2 are SGHNT and YYREEE (reference sequence). The CDR3 extends over 16 amino acids. Trimming left V 10 bases short and J 2 bases short, with 19 bases between. The CDR3 region has the DNA TGTGCCTCGCCCCCGGATATAGGGGCTGGGGCCAACGTCCTGACTTTC. Translation gives CASPPDIGAGANVLTF.

The rearrangement uses TRBV28 and TRBJ2-7, with TRBD1 matching 9 bases. Trimming removed 9 bases from V and 5 bases from J; junction bases left unmatched: 11. CDR1 is MDHEN and CDR2 is SYDVKM in the germline V gene. The CDR3 totals 14 residues. The CDR3 reads CASNPGQGLHEQYF. DNA for the CDR3: TGTGCCAGTAACCCGGGACAGGGTCTCCACGAGCAGTACTTC.

The chain employs TRBV6-5 and TRBJ1-1; D is ambiguous. From germline, CDR1 is MNHEY and CDR2 SVGAGI. CDR3 size: 14 residues. With 4 bases removed from V and 4 bases from J, the gap between germline ends came to 13 bases. In DNA, the CDR3 is TGTGCCAGCAGTTCATCCGGGGTCGGCACTGAAGCTTTCTTT. Amino acid sequence: CASSSSGVGTEAFF.

This clone was observed once. The chain links TRBV6-1 to TRBJ1-2, with 8 bases aligning to TRBD1. The CDR3 is 15 amino acids. V shed 0 bases and J 5 bases; nucleotides not matched to a gene: 5. The germline CDR1 and CDR2 sequences are MNHNS and SASEGT. The CDR3 sequence is CASSEASDRGYGYTF. CDR3 sequence (DNA): TGTGCCAGCAGTGAAGCCTCCGACAGGGGATATGGCTACACCTTC.

This chain connects TRBV5-1 to TRBJ2-2; 8 nucleotides agree with TRBD2. The CDR3 consists of 15 residues. Germline values: CDR1 SGHRS, CDR2 YFSETQ. Trimming took 4 bases from V and 7 from J; bases not matched to a gene: 9. The CDR3 DNA follows: TGCGCCAGCAGCCCCGGGGCGGGAGGTAACGGGGAGCTGTTTTTT. Its translation is CASSPGAGGNGELFF.

V usage is TRBV15 and J usage is TRBJ2-7; D may be TRBD2 (6 bases). The CDR3 is 15 amino acids. The V gene's germline CDR1 is LNHNV and CDR2 YYDKDF (reference sequence). The V end lost 0 bases, the J end lost 5 bases, and 14 bases lay between the germline ends. The CDR3 region has the DNA TGTGCCACCAGCAGAGATCCCGGAGGGGTGGACGAGCAGTACTTC. Amino acids: CATSRDPGGVDEQYF.

The chain couples TRBV6-1 to TRBJ1-1; D uncertain. The CDR3 sequence is 13 residues long. Germline assignment: CDR1 MNHNS and CDR2 SASEGT. With 6 bases removed from V and 0 bases from J, the gap between germline ends came to 8 bases. The CDR3 nucleotides read TGTGCCAGCAGCATAGAGGTGAACACTGAAGCTTTCTTT. Its translation is CASSIEVNTEAFF.

The rearrangement uses TRBV7-5 and TRBJ1-5; the table assigns TRBD1, which was not confirmed against the DNA. TRBV7-5 represents a pseudogene. This CDR3 is built from 14 residues. This CDR3 is CVSQGVVSNQPQHF. The CDR3 bases are TGTGTCAGTCAGGGGGTAGTGAGCAATCAGCCCCAGCATTTT.

The gene calls are TRBV7-9 and TRBJ2-7; D is uncertain. Trimming pared 1 base from V and 3 bases from J, leaving 7 bases between. The CDR3 covers 13 residues. Germline lookup yields CDR1 SEHNR and CDR2 FQNEAQ (reference sequence). The CDR3 spells CASSLVANYEQYF. The CDR3 DNA sequence: TGTGCCAGCAGCTTAGTAGCCAACTACGAGCAGTACTTC.

This chain uses TRBV11-3 with TRBJ1-1; the D is unclear. This CDR3 has 16 amino acids. Germline assignment: CDR1 SGHNT and CDR2 YENEEA. Between the trimmed V and J ends, which lost 4 bases and 0 bases, there was a span of 15 bases. CDR3 in amino acids: CASSSGRQPLNTEAFF. In nucleotides, the CDR3 is TGTGCCAGCAGCTCAGGCAGACAACCTTTGAACACTGAAGCTTTCTTT.

This chain connects TRBV27 to TRBJ1-5; D gene uncertain. Germline V gene sequence: CDR1 MNHEY, CDR2 SMNVEV (reference sequence). CDR3 length: 13 residues. Trimming shortened V by 0 bases and J by 4 bases, and 4 bases separated the two germline ends. The CDR3 is CASSLSRNQPQHF. The CDR3 DNA reads as TGTGCCAGCAGTTTATCGCGTAATCAGCCCCAGCATTTT.

This chain links TRBV7-2 with TRBJ2-7; 8 nucleotides match TRBD1. With V trimmed by 5 bases and J by 4 bases, 10 bases remained unmatched. The CDR3 extends over 15 amino acids. Germline CDR1 SGHTA, CDR2 FQGNSA. The chain's CDR3 is CASSPHRGNGYEQYF. CDR3 coding DNA: TGTGCCAGCAGCCCCCACAGGGGGAATGGGTACGAGCAGTACTTC.

The count of this clone is one. J is TRBJ1-2 and V is TRBV10-3, with 9 bases lining up with TRBD1. V was clipped by 6 bases and J by 7 bases; unmatched bases: 9. Germline lookup yields CDR1 ENHRY and CDR2 SYGVKD. The CDR3 runs to 14 residues. This CDR3 is CAIRLGQGPGGYTF. For the CDR3, the DNA is TGTGCCATCAGGTTGGGACAGGGCCCTGGTGGCTACACCTTC.

This chain connects TRBV19 to TRBJ2-7, with a tentative D call TRBD2 (5 bases). The CDR3 contains 15 residues. Germline-derived CDR1 and CDR2 are LNHDA and SQIVND (reference sequence). Trimming stripped 5 bases from V and 0 bases from J, with 14 bases between. The CDR3 sequence: CASSPVEGLSYEQYF. CDR3 DNA: TGTGCCAGTAGTCCCGTTGAGGGCCTCTCCTACGAGCAGTACTTC.

The rearrangement joins TRBV28 to TRBJ2-7; 7 bases line up with TRBD2. This CDR3 has 15 residues. The germline gives CDR1 MDHEN, CDR2 SYDVKM. Germline trimming cut 4 bases from V and 1 base from J; bases unmatched to any gene: 7. CDR3 region: CASSSLAGASYEQYF. Written as DNA, the CDR3 is TGTGCCAGCAGTTCCCTCGCGGGAGCGTCCTACGAGCAGTACTTC.

This clone was recorded a few times. The J gene is TRBJ2-3, the V gene TRBV9, with D unresolved. CDR3 length equals 11 residues. The germline V gene has CDR1 SGDLS and CDR2 YYNGEE. V lost 2 bases and J lost 12, with 10 bases in between. The CDR3 loop is CASSVARIQYF. Written as DNA, the CDR3 is TGTGCCAGCAGCGTCGCGAGGATTCAGTATTTT. Full variable domain (rest looked up from reference TRBV9 and TRBJ2-3): DSGVTQTPKHLITATGQRVTLRCSPRSGDLSVYWYQQSLDQGLQFLIQYYNGEERAKGNILERFSAQQFPDLHSELNLSSLELGDSALYFCASSVARIQYFGPGTRLTVL.

This clone was observed many times. This rearrangement joins TRBV10-3 to TRBJ1-3; D perhaps matches TRBD1 (6 bases). The V gene lost 6 bases and the J gene lost 0 bases, with 12 bases spanning the gap. Germline V CDR1 and CDR2: ENHRY, SYGVKD. This CDR3 is built from 15 residues. The CDR3 loop reads CAIRDSTSSGNTIYF. CDR3 nucleotide sequence: TGTGCCATCAGGGACAGCACGAGCTCTGGAAACACCATATATTTT.